A single sample is the source of the 15 T cell receptor beta chains below, sequenced in a study of blood T cell repertoires in COVID-19. The assay was immunoSEQ multiplex PCR, and TCRdb's table has in-frame clones only and misses some. The data show roughly 380,000 clones, approximately 89% seen once. The sequencing input was peripheral blood. The receptors derive from a woman in her fifties or sixties with COVID-19, enrolled during active disease.

The chain couples TRBV10-3 to TRBJ1-4; D gene ambiguous. V dropped 0 bases and J dropped 8 bases, with 13 bases sitting between them. CDR1 is ENHRY and CDR2 is SYGVKD in the germline V gene. This CDR3 is 15 amino acids long. The CDR3 region has the DNA TGTGCCATCAGTGAGTCGGGCATGCAAAGGGAAAAACTGTTTTTT. The encoded protein is CAISESGMQREKLFF.

The V and J genes are TRBV5-4 and TRBJ2-1; D might be TRBD2 (6 bases). Germline CDR1 reads SGHNT; CDR2 reads YYREEE (reference sequence). The CDR3 extends over 16 amino acids. V was cut by 4 bases and J by 1 base, with 15 bases left in between. CDR3 nucleotide sequence: TGTGCCAGCAGCGCCAGAAGCGGGTCTTCCTACAATGAGCAGTTCTTC. Protein: CASSARSGSSYNEQFF.

This clone was recorded only once. The chain joins TRBV19 to TRBJ2-1; 10 positions agree with TRBD1. The CDR3 is made up of 15 amino acids. Per the germline V gene, CDR1 is LNHDA and CDR2 is SQIVND (reference sequence). V was clipped by 5 bases and J by 7 bases; unmatched bases: 8. The chain's CDR3 is CASSPDRGAVNEQFF. DNA of the CDR3: TGTGCCAGTAGTCCGGACAGGGGGGCCGTGAATGAGCAGTTCTTC.

In this sample, this clone turned up a few times. The CDR3 here is CASSQGADTNEAFF. CDR3 nucleotide sequence: TGTGCCAGCAGCCAAGGGGCCGACACGAATGAAGCTTTCTTT. The chain links TRBV3-1 (or the pseudogene TRBV3-2) to TRBJ1-1; D ambiguous. Germline V gene lookup returns CDR1 LGHDT and CDR2 YNNKEL (reference sequence). The germline V and J ends were trimmed by 1 base and 7 bases, with 13 bases remaining between them. The length of the CDR3 is 14 residues.

The V gene is TRBV7-2, the J gene TRBJ1-5, with 7 nucleotides matching TRBD1. Trimming at V came to 5 bases and at J to 4 bases, leaving 5 bases not matched to a gene. The CDR3 has 14 amino acids. The V gene's germline CDR1 is SGHTA and CDR2 FQGNSA. CDR3 sequence reads: CASSPTGANQPQHF. CDR3 nucleotide sequence: TGTGCCAGCAGCCCAACAGGGGCGAATCAGCCCCAGCATTTT.

The chain links TRBV3-1 (or the pseudogene TRBV3-2) to TRBJ2-5; 10 bases fit TRBD2. From germline, CDR1 is LGHDT and CDR2 YNNKEL (reference sequence). After removal of 1 base from V and 4 bases from J, the junction contained 12 bases not matched to a gene. This CDR3 is 18 amino acids long. The CDR3 bases are TGTGCCAGCAGCCAAGCCCGAGCGGGGGGGATTTTTCGAGAGACCCAGTACTTC. It is translated as CASSQARAGGIFRETQYF.

The chain has TRBV7-8 and TRBJ1-6; 8 nucleotides line up with TRBD1. V was pared by 4 bases and J by 8 bases, with 7 bases of the junction left unmatched. The CDR3 covers 15 residues. Germline V gene sequence: CDR1 SGHVS, CDR2 FQNEAQ. The CDR3 DNA follows: TGTGCCAGCAGCTCCTTGGCAGGGGGCTATTCACCCCTCCACTTT. The encoded protein is CASSSLAGGYSPLHF.

The chain has TRBV9 and TRBJ2-1; 8 nucleotides agree with TRBD2. Germline assignment: CDR1 SGDLS and CDR2 YYNGEE. V was clipped by 0 bases and J by 1 base; unmatched bases: 3. The CDR3 is 16 amino acids. The CDR3 nucleotides read TGTGCCAGCAGCGTAGTAGCGGGGCAGTCCTACAATGAGCAGTTCTTC. It is translated as CASSVVAGQSYNEQFF.

J is TRBJ1-5 and V is TRBV6-4; 8 positions match TRBD1. Trimming took 4 bases from V and 6 from J; bases not matched to a gene: 8. The CDR3 is 15 amino acids. CDR1 MRHNA and CDR2 SNTAGT come from the germline V gene. CDR3 in amino acids: CASSVNGQGGQPQHF. The CDR3 DNA follows: TGTGCCAGCAGTGTGAATGGACAGGGAGGTCAGCCCCAGCATTTT.

The J gene is TRBJ1-5, the V gene TRBV4-1; D unclear. This CDR3 is built from 17 residues. The germline V gene has CDR1 MGHRA and CDR2 YSYEKL. Trimming stripped 0 bases from V and 3 bases from J, with 15 bases between. The chain's CDR3 is CASSQDSLSGFNQPQHF. CDR3 bases: TGCGCCAGCAGCCAAGATTCTCTGTCAGGATTCAATCAGCCCCAGCATTTT.

V is TRBV5-1 and J is TRBJ1-1; D unresolved. V was clipped by 6 bases and J by 4 bases, with 16 bases between them. CDR1 and CDR2 from the germline V gene are SGHRS and YFSETQ. The CDR3 spans 14 residues. The CDR3 sequence is CASNSGGEGTEAFF. CDR3 sequence (DNA): TGCGCCAGCAACTCCGGCGGGGAGGGCACTGAAGCTTTCTTT.

This chain links TRBV6-5 with TRBJ1-1; D may be TRBD1 (5 bases). The CDR3 has 14 residues. Between the trimmed V and J ends, which lost 11 bases and 5 bases, there was a span of 21 bases. CDR1 and CDR2 from the germline V gene are MNHEY and SVGAGI. The CDR3: CAVTGGLSWTEAFF. The CDR3 coding sequence is TGTGCCGTCACCGGGGGACTATCATGGACTGAAGCTTTCTTT.

This sequence joins TRBV7-2 and TRBJ1-3; 7 nucleotides agree with TRBD1. With V trimmed by 5 bases and J by 2 bases, 9 bases remained unmatched. CDR1 and CDR2 from the germline V gene are SGHTA and FQGNSA. The CDR3 is 16 amino acids. The CDR3 loop is CASSAPGQSPGNTIYF. The CDR3 DNA reads TGTGCCAGCAGCGCACCGGGACAGTCGCCTGGAAACACCATATATTTT.

This chain's CDR3 is CASSPGHVAGGANVLTF. Here the CDR3 DNA reads TGTGCCAGCAGTCCGGGACACGTGGCTGGTGGGGCCAACGTCCTGACTTTC. The gene calls are TRBV27 and TRBJ2-6; tentative D call: TRBD1 (6 bases). V was cut by 5 bases and J by 3 bases, with 17 bases left in between. Germline V gene lookup returns CDR1 MNHEY and CDR2 SMNVEV (reference sequence). The CDR3 has 17 amino acids.

This rearrangement joins TRBV5-1 to TRBJ1-1, with TRBD1 matching over 10 bases. Germline CDR1 SGHRS, CDR2 YFSETQ. The junction had 6 bases not matched to a gene; V was cut back by 4 bases and J by 3 bases. The length of the CDR3 is 15 residues. The DNA of the CDR3 is TGCGCCAGCAGCCTGACAGGACAGGGGGACACTGAAGCTTTCTTT. This translates into CASSLTGQGDTEAFF.